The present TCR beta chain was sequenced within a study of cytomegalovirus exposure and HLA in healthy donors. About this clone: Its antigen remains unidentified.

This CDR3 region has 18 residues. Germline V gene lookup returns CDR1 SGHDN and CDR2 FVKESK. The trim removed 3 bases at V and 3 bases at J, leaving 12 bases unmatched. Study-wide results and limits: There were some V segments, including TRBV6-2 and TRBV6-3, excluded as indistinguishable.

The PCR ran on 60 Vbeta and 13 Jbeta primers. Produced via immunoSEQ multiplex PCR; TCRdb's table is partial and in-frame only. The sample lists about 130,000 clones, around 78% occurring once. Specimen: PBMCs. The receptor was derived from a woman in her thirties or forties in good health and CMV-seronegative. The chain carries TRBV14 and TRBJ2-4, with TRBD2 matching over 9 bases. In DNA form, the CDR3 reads TGTGCCAGCAGCCAGTCAGGAAAGCGGGAGGCCAACAAAAACATTCAGTACTTC. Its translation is CASSQSGKREANKNIQYF.